This paragraph covers one T cell receptor (beta chain) sequence. It has no known antigen specificity. Nothing much larger sits one base from this clone, and base qualities are not available. The CDR3 starts with the cysteine, ends with the phenylalanine, and has 16 residues. Only the CDR3 DNA is retained, 48 bases long and in frame from the first base. Trimming accounts for 4 bases at V and 1 base at J, while the number of junction bases matched to no gene is 6. The germline V gene specifies SGDLS as CDR1 and YYNGEE as CDR2. TCRbeta CDR3 regions were amplified from genomic DNA using the immunoSEQ Assay, a bias-controlled multiplex PCR. The paper's processing steps were these. Nucleated cell counts per sample were estimated from amplification of reference gene primers within the assay. To quantify the absolute abundance of each unique TCRbeta CDR3 rearrangement, sequence reads were collapsed and filtered. For each sample, productive Simpson clonality was calculated by taking the square root of Simpson's diversity index across productive rearrangements. This immuneACCESS table, as held by TCRdb, lists in-frame sequences with V and J called but not all clones. Of the missing ones, under half trace to an unresolved V gene in checked studies; the others have no known cause. V and J calls and clone size follow that table, whereas D and trimming were derived from the DNA. The sample includes hundreds of thousands of clones, with around 86% observed a single time. The top ten constitute roughly 6% of the sample.

A second Seattle source provided samples from volunteer blood donors who had recovered from COVID-19. The collaborating institutions used their own protocols to collect whole blood in K2EDTA tubes. Collaborator samples were shipped for TCRbeta analysis as frozen whole blood, isolated PBMCs, or DNA extracted from either sample type. The sample belongs to a study of blood T cell repertoires in COVID-19 (dated by TCRdb to about 2020). Looking at the study overall: Samples covering the acute and convalescent phases of COVID-19 were provided by collaborators in the United States, Italy and Spain. Deeply sampled blood TCRbeta repertoires from subjects exposed to, actively infected with, or recovered from COVID-19 were included in the dataset. HLA class I and class II types, where available, came from metadata supplied by the sample provider rather than from assay-based typing. The prospective study material was composed of cDNA or gDNA derived from T cells, B-cell-depleted T cells, or PBMCs. Samples were obtained from the ongoing ImmuneRACE study (first 160 participants) and from some 1,200 subjects provided by 6 global collaborators. A de-identified subject ID, COVID-19 status, age in years and sex were almost always included in the sample metadata. The repertoires were released in a freely available public database intended as a resource for research on the immune response to SARS-CoV-2.

The research as a whole found: Clinical and demographic metadata were provided uncurated, with the amount varying by source and participant.

The sample was peripheral blood. The V and J segments used are TRBV9 and TRBJ1-5; 9 junctional bases match TRBD1. This TCR derives from a man aged 55 to 70 who had recovered from COVID-19. Here the CDR3 is given as CASSPTDRGSNQPQHF. The sequence in DNA is TGTGCCAGCAGCCCCACGGACAGGGGAAGCAATCAGCCCCAGCATTTT.